Presented here are 26 T cell receptor beta chains from one specimen sequenced in a study of shared clonotypes between healthy human individuals. The method was immunoSEQ multiplex PCR; TCRdb's version includes in-frame clones alone and lacks a portion of them. The data contain approximately 1.4 million clones, approximately 98% of them singletons. The sequencing sample was made of naive CD4+ T cells sorted from blood. Documented subset: CD45RA+ positively selected. The receptor set was obtained from a young man in good health.

The chain is built from TRBV29-1 and TRBJ2-1; no definite D call. The germline V gene has CDR1 SQVTM and CDR2 ANQGSEA. This CDR3 region has 13 residues. Trimming shortened V by 4 bases and J by 6 bases, and 13 bases separated the two germline ends. DNA for the CDR3: TGCAGCGTTGTTCTGGCGGACCGCAATGAGCAGTTCTTC. Translated, it gives CSVVLADRNEQFF.

V usage is TRBV11-2 and J usage is TRBJ2-3; tentative D call: TRBD2 (6 bases). In germline, CDR1 is SGHAT, CDR2 FQNNGV. V was shortened by 7 bases and J by 6 bases, with 17 bases between the two germline ends. The CDR3 consists of 14 residues. The CDR3 sequence is CASTPGVLMDTQYF. For the CDR3, the DNA is TGTGCCAGCACACCGGGAGTCTTGATGGATACGCAGTATTTT.

V gene TRBV7-9 combines with J gene TRBJ1-1; D remains unclear. The V end lost 5 bases, the J end lost 6 bases, and 16 bases lay between the germline ends. Germline CDR1 and CDR2: SEHNR and FQNEAQ (reference sequence). CDR3 length equals 14 residues. The DNA of the CDR3 is TGTGCCAGCAGCCGCTCGGGGTCGGCGGCTGAAGCTTTCTTT. Translating gives CASSRSGSAAEAFF. Using reference TRBV7-9 and TRBJ1-1 for the parts outside the CDR3, the full variable domain is DTGVSQNPRHKITKRGQNVTFRCDPISEHNRLYWYRQTLGQGPEFLTYFQNEAQLEKSRLLSDRFSAERPKGSFSTLEIQRTEQGDSAMYLCASSRSGSAAEAFFGQGTRLTVV.

The V gene is TRBV2, the J gene TRBJ2-6; D ambiguous. The CDR3 totals 15 residues. V shed 7 bases and J shed 0 bases, with 10 bases lying between them. Germline V CDR1 and CDR2: SNHLY, FYNNEI. CDR3 region: CASIGRNSGANVLTF. Written as DNA, the CDR3 is TGTGCCAGCATAGGTCGGAACTCTGGGGCCAACGTCCTGACTTTC.

The chain employs TRBV28 and TRBJ1-1, with D perhaps matching TRBD1 (5 bases). The V end lost 6 bases, the J end lost 6 bases, and 11 bases lay between the germline ends. CDR1 is MDHEN and CDR2 is SYDVKM in the germline V gene. The CDR3 length is 12 residues. The CDR3 is CASSRGASEAFF. Here the CDR3 DNA reads TGTGCCAGCAGCCGTGGGGCGTCTGAAGCTTTCTTT.

The chain recombines TRBV18 with TRBJ1-3, with 7 bases identical to TRBD1. This CDR3 is 18 amino acids long. V lost 1 base, J lost 3 bases, and 12 bases stayed unmatched. Germline V gene lookup returns CDR1 KGHSH and CDR2 LQKENI. Here the CDR3 reads CASSPLQSGQTSGNTIYF. CDR3 DNA: TGTGCCAGCTCACCACTTCAATCGGGACAGACCAGTGGAAACACCATATATTTT. Filled out from reference TRBV18 and TRBJ1-3, the complete variable domain reads NAGVMQNPRHLVRRRGQEARLRCSPMKGHSHVYWYRQLPEEGLKFMVYLQKENIIDESGMPKERFSAEFPKEGPSILRIQQVVRGDSAAYFCASSPLQSGQTSGNTIYFGEGSWLTVV.

This clone showed up just once. The gene calls are TRBV28 and TRBJ2-7, with TRBD1 as a possible D gene (5 bases). The CDR3 covers 11 residues. V was pared by 6 bases and J by 6 bases, with 9 bases between. Germline V CDR1 and CDR2: MDHEN, SYDVKM. This CDR3 reads CASSLGAEQYF. The CDR3 DNA reads as TGTGCCAGCAGCTTAGGGGCCGAGCAGTACTTC.

The chain employs TRBV7-9 and TRBJ2-7; perhaps TRBD2 as D (6 bases). Germline V gene sequence: CDR1 SEHNR, CDR2 FQNEAQ (reference sequence). The CDR3 runs to 13 residues. The germline V and J ends were trimmed by 1 base and 11 bases, with 15 bases remaining between them. The CDR3 here is CASSLEVKGRKYF. For the CDR3, the DNA is TGTGCCAGCAGCTTAGAGGTAAAGGGGAGGAAGTACTTC.

As concerns this clone: Additional DNA sequences in this sample encode the identical CDR3. The genes are TRBV6-6 and TRBJ1-5; no reliable D call. The CDR3 has 14 amino acids. The germline CDR1 and CDR2 sequences are MNHNY and SVGAGI (reference sequence). Trimming stripped 2 bases from V and 2 bases from J, with 7 bases between. CDR3 sequence reads: CASSYRQGNQPQHF. CDR3 bases: TGTGCCAGCAGTTACAGGCAGGGCAATCAGCCCCAGCATTTT.

The V and J genes are TRBV7-9 and TRBJ2-3; D gene unclear. V dropped 7 bases and J dropped 2 bases, with 16 bases sitting between them. Germline loops: CDR1 SEHNR, CDR2 FQNEAQ (reference sequence). This CDR3 has 15 amino acids. This CDR3 reads CASNLGSLDTDTQYF. CDR3 bases: TGTGCCAGCAACTTGGGTAGTTTAGACACAGATACGCAGTATTTT.

V is TRBV27 and J is TRBJ2-3; 7 nucleotides agree with TRBD1. V was clipped by 3 bases and J by 8 bases; unmatched bases: 8. The CDR3 contains 14 residues. CDR1 is MNHEY, CDR2 SMNVEV, per germline (reference sequence). The CDR3 bases are TGTGCCAGCAGTTTTGATAGGGGGCTCGGTACGCAGTATTTT. Translation: CASSFDRGLGTQYF.

The rearrangement uses TRBV15 and TRBJ1-4, with TRBD1 identical over 8 bases. The germline V gene encodes CDR1 LNHNV and CDR2 YYDKDF (reference sequence). The CDR3 covers 16 residues. Trimming at V came to 5 bases and at J to 11 bases, leaving 16 bases not matched to a gene. CDR3 amino acids: CATSGQVDRGRMKLFF. The DNA of the CDR3 is TGTGCCACCAGCGGCCAAGTCGACAGGGGCCGCATGAAACTGTTTTTT.

The rearrangement uses TRBV9 and TRBJ2-3; D gene ambiguous. The CDR3 spans 16 residues. CDR1 and CDR2 (germline): SGDLS, YYNGEE. V lost 0 bases and J lost 5, with 16 bases in between. The CDR3 reads CASSVATEMAQDTQYF. The CDR3 region has the DNA TGTGCCAGCAGCGTAGCCACCGAGATGGCGCAAGATACGCAGTATTTT.

Of note for this clone: Other DNA sequences of this sample code for an identical CDR3. The rearrangement links TRBV19 to TRBJ2-5; D remains unclear. The V end was cut by 3 bases, the J end by 1 base, with 9 bases between. CDR1 and CDR2 (germline): LNHDA, SQIVND (reference sequence). CDR3 length equals 14 residues. The CDR3 protein is CASSIGQFQETQYF. The CDR3 bases are TGTGCCAGTAGTATCGGTCAGTTCCAAGAGACCCAGTACTTC.

This clone has just one count. The chain joins TRBV5-4 to TRBJ1-5; tentative D call: TRBD1 (5 bases). V was clipped by 1 base and J by 3 bases, with 8 bases between them. Germline CDR1 reads SGHNT; CDR2 reads YYREEE (reference sequence). The CDR3 has 14 residues. This CDR3 reads CASSLQGINQPQHF. DNA of the CDR3: TGTGCCAGCAGCTTGCAGGGAATCAATCAGCCCCAGCATTTT.

This clone was counted a single time. The V gene is TRBV10-2, the J gene TRBJ1-5; D is undetermined. CDR3 length equals 12 residues. The ends were cut back, 8 bases at V and 3 bases at J, with 8 bases in the middle. Per germline, CDR1 WSHSY and CDR2 SAAADI. The CDR3 region has the DNA TGCGCCAGCCGGGGTTTCAATCAGCCCCAGCATTTT. Its protein is CASRGFNQPQHF.

The genes are TRBV28 and TRBJ1-5; TRBD1 matches at 7 bases. The CDR3 spans 14 residues. V shed 6 bases and J 7 bases; nucleotides not matched to a gene: 9. In germline, CDR1 is MDHEN, CDR2 SYDVKM. The CDR3 DNA reads as TGTGCCAGCAGACCTACAGGGGTCAGACAGCCCCAGCATTTT. Its translation is CASRPTGVRQPQHF.

This chain connects TRBV2 to TRBJ1-1; unclear D gene. There are 14 residues in the CDR3. The V gene lost 6 bases and the J gene lost 0 bases, with 11 bases spanning the gap. The germline CDR1 and CDR2 sequences are SNHLY and FYNNEI. The CDR3 loop is CASRLDSMNTEAFF. The CDR3 DNA reads TGTGCCAGCAGACTCGACTCCATGAACACTGAAGCTTTCTTT.

On this clone: Distinct nucleotide sequences in the sample also encode this CDR3. The chain carries TRBV28 and TRBJ1-2, with D possibly being TRBD1 (5 bases). The CDR3 is made up of 12 amino acids. With 2 bases removed from V and 4 bases from J, the gap between germline ends came to 5 bases. From germline, CDR1 is MDHEN and CDR2 SYDVKM. CDR3 amino acids: CASSLGGYGYTF. The CDR3 bases are TGTGCCAGCAGTTTAGGGGGCTATGGCTACACCTTC.

The J gene is TRBJ2-1, the V gene TRBV9, with 15 bases that match TRBD2. Trimming at V came to 4 bases and at J to 0 bases, leaving 8 bases not matched to a gene. CDR1 and CDR2 from the germline V gene are SGDLS and YYNGEE. The CDR3 runs 19 residues. This chain's CDR3 is CASSPTGTSGRSSYNEQFF. The CDR3 coding sequence is TGTGCCAGCAGCCCGACCGGGACTAGCGGGAGGAGCTCCTACAATGAGCAGTTCTTC. Full variable domain (outside the CDR3, taken from reference TRBV9 and TRBJ2-1): DSGVTQTPKHLITATGQRVTLRCSPRSGDLSVYWYQQSLDQGLQFLIQYYNGEERAKGNILERFSAQQFPDLHSELNLSSLELGDSALYFCASSPTGTSGRSSYNEQFFGPGTRLTVL.

The rearrangement uses TRBV7-2 and TRBJ2-5, with a weak D call TRBD2 (6 bases). This CDR3 spans 14 amino acids. The V end lost 2 bases, the J end lost 5 bases, and 12 bases lay between the germline ends. Germline CDR1 reads SGHTA; CDR2 reads FQGNSA. CDR3 sequence: CASSLTSGVETQYF. The CDR3 nucleotides read TGTGCCAGCAGCTTAACGTCGGGAGTGGAGACCCAGTACTTC.

The chain uses TRBV7-2 and TRBJ2-2; the match to TRBD1 covers 8 bases. The germline CDR1 and CDR2 sequences are SGHTA and FQGNSA. V was pared by 5 bases and J by 0 bases, with 8 bases of the junction left unmatched. The CDR3 totals 17 residues. The CDR3 reads CASSGRDRRSNTGELFF. CDR3 DNA: TGTGCCAGCAGCGGCAGGGACAGGCGGTCGAACACCGGGGAGCTGTTTTTT.

The chain employs TRBV6-5 and TRBJ2-2; D gene ambiguous. CDR3 length: 12 amino acids. V dropped 10 bases and J dropped 7 bases, with 13 bases sitting between them. Looked up from germline, CDR1 is MNHEY and CDR2 is SVGAGI. CDR3 coding DNA: TGTGCCACCGGATATTGGGGCGGGGAGCTGTTTTTT. This encodes CATGYWGGELFF.

The chain has TRBV5-1 and TRBJ2-1, with 9 bases fitting TRBD2. This CDR3 spans 15 amino acids. Germline CDR1 and CDR2: SGHRS and YFSETQ. V shed 3 bases, J shed 5 bases, and the junction held 6 bases outside the gene matches. DNA of the CDR3: TGCGCCAGCAGCTCAGGACTAGCGAACAACAATGAGCAGTTCTTC. This translates into CASSSGLANNNEQFF.

This clone was found once. The chain joins TRBV15 to TRBJ2-1; weak D call: TRBD2 (5 bases). This CDR3 has 16 residues. V lost 0 bases and J lost 6, with 15 bases in between. Germline CDR1 LNHNV, CDR2 YYDKDF (reference sequence). CDR3 nucleotide sequence: TGTGCCACCAGCAGAGAAGCGACTGGCGGGCGCAATGAGCAGTTCTTC. Translated: CATSREATGGRNEQFF. Drawing the rest from reference TRBV15 and TRBJ2-1, the complete variable domain is DAMVIQNPRYQVTQFGKPVTLSCSQTLNHNVMYWYQQKSSQAPKLLFHYYDKDFNNEADTPDNFQSRRPNTSFCFLDIRSPGLGDTAMYLCATSREATGGRNEQFFGPGTRLTVL.

The rearrangement joins TRBV7-9 to TRBJ2-2; no reliable D call. This CDR3 region has 16 residues. Trimming took 4 bases from V and 0 from J, leaving 12 bases between them. Germline V gene sequence: CDR1 SEHNR, CDR2 FQNEAQ (reference sequence). The CDR3 loop reads CASSSRIGTNTGELFF. The CDR3 DNA reads as TGTGCCAGCAGCTCGAGGATAGGTACGAACACCGGGGAGCTGTTTTTT.